This T cell receptor (beta chain) was obtained from a study of blood T cell repertoires in COVID-19. Whole-study context: COVID-19 samples from acute and convalescent phases originated in the United States, Italy and Spain. PBMCs, B-cell-depleted T cells, or T cells were the source of the cDNA or gDNA that made up the material.

V lost 6 bases and J lost 3, with 12 bases in between. This CDR3 spans 14 amino acids. CDR1 is MNHNY, CDR2 SVGAGI, per germline (reference sequence). Original handling: Reference gene primers were amplified, and this amplification served to estimate nucleated cell counts. Method: immunoSEQ multiplex PCR; TCRdb's copy keeps in-frame clones and lacks some. V and J calls and clone size are those listed in that table; D and trimming were worked out from the DNA. The sample records under 250,000 clones, less than 90% being singletons. The TCR comes from a woman between 70 and 85 years old with active or convalescent COVID-19. Sequences were obtained from peripheral blood. The V and J genes are TRBV6-6 and TRBJ1-3; no definite D call. Here the CDR3 reads CASRAPGGGNTIYF. The DNA of the CDR3 is TGTGCCAGCAGGGCTCCCGGAGGTGGAAACACCATATATTTT.